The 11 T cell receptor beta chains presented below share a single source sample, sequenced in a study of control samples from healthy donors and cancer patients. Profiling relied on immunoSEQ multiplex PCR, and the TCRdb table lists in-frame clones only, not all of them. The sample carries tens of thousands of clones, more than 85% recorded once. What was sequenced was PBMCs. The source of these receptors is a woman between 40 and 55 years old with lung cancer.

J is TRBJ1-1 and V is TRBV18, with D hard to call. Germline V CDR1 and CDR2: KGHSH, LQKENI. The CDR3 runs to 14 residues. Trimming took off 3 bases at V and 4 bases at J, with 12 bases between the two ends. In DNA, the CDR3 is TGTGCCAGCTCACCGGAACCTCTCGGCACTGAAGCTTTCTTT. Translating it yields CASSPEPLGTEAFF.

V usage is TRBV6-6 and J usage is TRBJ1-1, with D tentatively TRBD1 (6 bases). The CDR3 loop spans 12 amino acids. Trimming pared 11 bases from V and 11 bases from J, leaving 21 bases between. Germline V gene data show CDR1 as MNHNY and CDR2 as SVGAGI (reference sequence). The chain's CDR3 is CAVIVRGGMAFF. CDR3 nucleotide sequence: TGTGCCGTTATCGTTAGGGGGGGAATGGCTTTCTTT.

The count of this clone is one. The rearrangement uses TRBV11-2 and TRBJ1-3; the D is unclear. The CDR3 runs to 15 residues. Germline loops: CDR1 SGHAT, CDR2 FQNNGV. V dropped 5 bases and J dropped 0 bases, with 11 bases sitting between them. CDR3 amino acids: CASSRAGFSGNTIYF. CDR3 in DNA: TGTGCCAGCAGCCGAGCGGGATTCTCTGGAAACACCATATATTTT.

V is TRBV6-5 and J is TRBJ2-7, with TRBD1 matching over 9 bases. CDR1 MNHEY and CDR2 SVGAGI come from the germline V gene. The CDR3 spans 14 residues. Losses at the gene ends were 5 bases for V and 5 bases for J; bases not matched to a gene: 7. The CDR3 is CASSQPQGANEQYF. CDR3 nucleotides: TGTGCCAGCAGTCAGCCACAGGGGGCTAACGAGCAGTACTTC.

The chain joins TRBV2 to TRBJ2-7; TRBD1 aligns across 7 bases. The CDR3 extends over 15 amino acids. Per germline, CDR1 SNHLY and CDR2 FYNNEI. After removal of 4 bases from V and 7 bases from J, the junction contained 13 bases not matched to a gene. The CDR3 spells CASSATGQGLGEQYF. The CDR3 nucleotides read TGTGCCAGCAGTGCGACAGGGCAAGGTCTAGGGGAGCAGTACTTC.

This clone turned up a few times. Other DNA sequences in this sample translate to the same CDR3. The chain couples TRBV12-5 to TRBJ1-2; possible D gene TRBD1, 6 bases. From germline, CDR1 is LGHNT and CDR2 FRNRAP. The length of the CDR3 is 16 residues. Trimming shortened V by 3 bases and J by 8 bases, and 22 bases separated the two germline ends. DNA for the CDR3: TGTGCTAGTGGTTTCGGACCGGGGGGACAAGGTCGGGGCTACACCTTC. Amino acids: CASGFGPGGQGRGYTF.

This chain's CDR3 is CASSPRGGAWRETQYF. The CDR3 nucleotides are TGTGCCAGCAGCCCCCGAGGGGGGGCCTGGCGAGAGACCCAGTACTTC. The V gene is TRBV7-8, the J gene TRBJ2-5; D is perhaps TRBD2 (7 bases). The CDR3 is made up of 16 amino acids. Germline assignment: CDR1 SGHVS and CDR2 FQNEAQ. Trimming took 5 bases from V and 4 from J, leaving 20 bases between them.

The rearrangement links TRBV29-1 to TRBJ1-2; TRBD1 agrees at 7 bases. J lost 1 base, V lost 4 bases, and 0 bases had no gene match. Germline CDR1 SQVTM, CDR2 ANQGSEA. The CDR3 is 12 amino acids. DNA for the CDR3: TGCAGCGTTGGACAGGGTAACTATGGCTACACCTTC. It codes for CSVGQGNYGYTF.

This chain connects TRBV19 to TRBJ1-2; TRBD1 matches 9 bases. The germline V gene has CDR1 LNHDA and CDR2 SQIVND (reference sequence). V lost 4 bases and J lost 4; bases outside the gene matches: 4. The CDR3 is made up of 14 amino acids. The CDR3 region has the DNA TGTGCCAGTAGTAAGGGACAGGGCCTCTATGGCTACACCTTC. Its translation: CASSKGQGLYGYTF.

This CDR3 reads CASSIIQVGGYTF. CDR3 bases: TGTGCCAGTAGTATAATACAGGTGGGGGGCTACACCTTC. This chain uses TRBV19 with TRBJ1-2; TRBD1 is a possible D gene (5 bases). The CDR3 spans 13 residues. V lost 2 bases to trimming and J lost 8 bases, with 12 bases between them. Germline V gives CDR1 LNHDA, CDR2 SQIVND (reference sequence).

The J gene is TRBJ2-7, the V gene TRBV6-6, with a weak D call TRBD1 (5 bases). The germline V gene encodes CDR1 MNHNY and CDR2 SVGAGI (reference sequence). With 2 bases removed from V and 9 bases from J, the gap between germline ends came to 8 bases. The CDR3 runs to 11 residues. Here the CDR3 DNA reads TGTGCCAGCAGTTACGAGCAGGGGCAGTACTTC. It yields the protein CASSYEQGQYF.